These 31 T cell receptor beta chains originate from one sample sequenced in a study of identical twins' blood T cells. TCRdb analysed the 5' RACE reads with MiXCR anew, one entry per CDR3 protein. The repertoire holds hundreds of thousands of distinct CDR3 sequences, with roughly 30% as singletons. What was sequenced was PBMCs. Receptors were obtained from a woman aged 18 to 55 in good health.

This clonotype was detected only a few times. The chain has TRBV7-8 and TRBJ1-3, with 10 bases that match TRBD1. The CDR3 length is 18 residues. Unmatched junction bases numbered 10, after V lost 3 bases and J lost 2 bases. The germline V gene has CDR1 SGHVS and CDR2 FQNEAQ. The CDR3 reads CASSLRDRGLTTGNTIYF. Written as DNA, the CDR3 is TGTGCCAGCAGCTTGCGGGACAGGGGACTTACCACTGGAAACACCATATATTTT. Full variable domain (rest looked up from reference TRBV7-8 and TRBJ1-3): GAGVSQSPRYKVAKRGQDVALRCDPISGHVSLFWYQQALGQGPEFLTYFQNEAQLDKSGLPSDRFFAERPEGSVSTLKIQRTQQEDSAVYLCASSLRDRGLTTGNTIYFGEGSWLTVV.

This clonotype came up a few times. The gene calls are TRBV20-1 and TRBJ2-3, with D maybe TRBD2 (5 bases). V lost 6 bases, J lost 2 bases, and 15 bases lay in between. This CDR3 region has 14 residues. Per germline, CDR1 DFQATT and CDR2 SNEGSKA (reference sequence). CDR3 loop: CSAGRSGYTDTQYF. The CDR3 coding sequence is TGCAGTGCCGGGCGGAGCGGATACACAGATACGCAGTATTTT.

Notes on this clonotype: A single base separates this from a much larger clone, so it may be a read error. This rearrangement joins TRBV27 to TRBJ1-1, with 11 bases lining up with TRBD1. The CDR3 covers 16 residues. Germline assignment: CDR1 MNHEY and CDR2 SMNVEV (reference sequence). The ends lost 4 bases at V and 4 bases at J; junction bases unmatched: 8. The chain's CDR3 is CASSSLDRGRCTEAFF. The CDR3 nucleotides are TGTGCCAGCAGTTCCCTGGACAGGGGGCGGTGCACTGAAGCTTTCTTT.

Only a few counts were recorded for this clonotype. The rearrangement links TRBV12-3 or TRBV12-4 to TRBJ2-1, with 7 positions matching TRBD2. There are 14 residues in the CDR3. J gave up 2 bases and V 5 bases, and 3 bases lay outside the gene matches. CDR3 protein: CASSESGAYNEQFF. As DNA, the CDR3 is TGTGCCAGCAGTGAAAGCGGGGCCTACAATGAGCAGTTCTTC.

The genes are TRBV7-2 and TRBJ1-4; the D is unclear. CDR1 and CDR2 (germline): SGHTA, FQGNSA. CDR3 length: 18 residues. The V gene lost 4 bases and the J gene lost 7 bases, with 25 bases spanning the gap. This CDR3 is CASSSFPGCGWQLEKLFF. In nucleotides, the CDR3 is TGTGCCAGCAGCTCTTTTCCAGGATGCGGGTGGCAGCTTGAAAAACTGTTTTTT.

This clonotype was seen at least ten times. The chain employs TRBV10-3 and TRBJ2-7; D gene unclear. Germline CDR1 ENHRY, CDR2 SYGVKD. The CDR3 length is 10 residues. Trimming removed 8 bases at V and 3 bases at J, with 5 bases between. In DNA form, the CDR3 reads TGTGCCATCCCCGACTACGAGCAGTACTTC. This codes for CAIPDYEQYF.

A single count supports this clonotype. The rearrangement joins TRBV5-1 to TRBJ1-1; possibly TRBD1 for D (6 bases). Per the germline V gene, CDR1 is SGHRS and CDR2 is YFSETQ. Trimming removed 10 bases from V and 0 bases from J, with 13 bases in between. The CDR3 is 13 residues long. Here the CDR3 DNA reads TGCGCCCGCACAGAGGGGGTGAACACTGAAGCTTTCTTT. Encoded protein: CARTEGVNTEAFF.

This clonotype was picked up a small number of times. The CDR3 DNA reads as TGTGCCAGCAGCTTAGTGGGACAGGGAGACTATGGCTACACCTTC. As protein: CASSLVGQGDYGYTF. The V call is TRBV7-2, the J call TRBJ1-2, with TRBD1 matching over 9 bases. CDR3 length: 15 amino acids. Germline-derived CDR1 and CDR2 are SGHTA and FQGNSA. The J segment lost 3 bases and the V segment lost 1 base, leaving 3 bases of the junction unmatched.

This clonotype has only a few counts. The chain links TRBV19 to TRBJ2-1; D call uncertain. Germline V gene sequence: CDR1 LNHDA, CDR2 SQIVND (reference sequence). V was clipped by 1 base and J by 13 bases, with 8 bases between them. The CDR3 spans 11 residues. CDR3 loop: CASSIGEAQFF. The CDR3, as DNA: TGTGCCAGTAGTATAGGTGAAGCCCAGTTCTTC.

Turning to this clonotype: The junction departs from the called germline gene at one end, perhaps through a read error. The gene calls are TRBV18 and TRBJ1-5, with D hard to call. Germline V CDR1 and CDR2: KGHSH, LQKENI. This CDR3 contains 15 residues. CDR3 loop: CAGSPRESSNQPQHF. The CDR3 coding sequence is TGTGCCGGCTCCCCGAGAGAATCTAGCAATCAGCCCCAGCATTTT.

In the case of this clonotype: A much larger clone is a single base away; this may be a read error. The rearrangement joins TRBV4-3 to TRBJ2-7; D perhaps matches TRBD1 (6 bases). The germline gives CDR1 LGHNA, CDR2 YSLEER. CDR3 length: 12 amino acids. Here the CDR3 DNA reads TGCGTCAGCAGCCAAACAGGGTCCGAGCAGTACTTC. The encoded protein is CVSSQTGSEQYF.

The chain is built from TRBV5-1 and TRBJ1-4, with 10 bases fitting TRBD1. This CDR3 has 17 amino acids. Germline CDR1 reads SGHRS; CDR2 reads YFSETQ. Unmatched junction bases numbered 12, after V lost 4 bases and J lost 6 bases. The DNA of the CDR3 is TGCGCCAGCAGCCGAGGACAGGGGGGCGATTATCATGAAAAACTGTTTTTT. Residues: CASSRGQGGDYHEKLFF.

This clonotype showed up many times. V usage is TRBV20-1 and J usage is TRBJ1-1, with D perhaps TRBD1 (5 bases). From germline, CDR1 is DFQATT and CDR2 SNEGSKA (reference sequence). The ends were cut back, 1 base at V and 3 bases at J, with 12 bases in the middle. This CDR3 contains 14 residues. The CDR3 DNA reads as TGCAGTGCTAGAGCGGGGGGACGGGACACTGAAGCTTTCTTT. This sequence encodes CSARAGGRDTEAFF.

This clonotype was seen a few times. The rearrangement links TRBV20-1 to TRBJ2-3, with 7 bases lining up with TRBD2. CDR3 length: 17 residues. Germline-derived CDR1 and CDR2 are DFQATT and SNEGSKA (reference sequence). V was clipped by 2 bases and J by 2 bases; unmatched bases: 13. CDR3 sequence reads: CSARPHPGSGTTDTQYF. The CDR3 region has the DNA TGCAGTGCTAGACCCCATCCCGGAAGCGGGACCACAGATACGCAGTATTTT.

The sample holds a few counts of this clonotype. The chain has TRBV20-1 and TRBJ1-3; TRBD1 matches 7 bases. The germline CDR1 and CDR2 sequences are DFQATT and SNEGSKA (reference sequence). J was trimmed by 2 bases and V by 2 bases; bases with no gene match: 6. This CDR3 has 15 amino acids. CDR3 amino acids: CSARPMTGPGNTIYF. DNA of the CDR3: TGCAGTGCTAGACCCATGACAGGGCCTGGAAACACCATATATTTT.

The gene calls are TRBV20-1 and TRBJ2-7; the D gene is possibly TRBD2 (7 bases). The CDR3 runs 14 residues. From germline, CDR1 is DFQATT and CDR2 SNEGSKA (reference sequence). The V end lost 0 bases, the J end lost 3 bases, and 12 bases lay between the germline ends. The CDR3 sequence: CSAREGGVVYEQYF. The CDR3 DNA sequence: TGCAGTGCTAGAGAAGGGGGGGTTGTCTACGAGCAGTACTTC.

In this sample, this clonotype turned up a few times. This chain connects TRBV9 to TRBJ2-3, with no clear D. V was cut by 1 base and J by 2 bases, with 8 bases left in between. The CDR3 is made up of 14 amino acids. The germline CDR1 and CDR2 sequences are SGDLS and YYNGEE. CDR3 nucleotides: TGTGCCAGCAGCGTAAACCAATTCACAGATACGCAGTATTTT. Translation: CASSVNQFTDTQYF.

CDR3 DNA: TGCAGCGGCCACAGGTCCTACAATGAGCAGTTCTTC. Translation: CSGHRSYNEQFF. The rearrangement links TRBV29-1 to TRBJ2-1; D perhaps matches TRBD1 (5 bases). In germline, CDR1 is SQVTM, CDR2 ANQGSEA. The CDR3 has 12 residues. The V end was cut by 7 bases, the J end by 1 base, with 8 bases between.

The CDR3 reads CASSESIGSNEQFF. The CDR3 DNA reads as TGCGCCAGCAGTGAGTCGATCGGGAGCAATGAGCAGTTCTTC. The gene calls are TRBV10-1 and TRBJ2-1; tentative D call: TRBD2 (6 bases). Germline-derived CDR1 and CDR2 are WNHNN and SYGVQD (reference sequence). This CDR3 comprises 14 residues. Trimming cost V 0 bases and J 6 bases, with 9 bases left between them.

The CDR3: CSARGPGDSGNTIYF. The CDR3 DNA follows: TGCAGTGCTAGAGGCCCGGGGGATTCCGGAAACACCATATATTTT. The chain uses TRBV20-1 and TRBJ1-3, with a weak D call TRBD1 (5 bases). The CDR3 is 15 amino acids. From germline, CDR1 is DFQATT and CDR2 SNEGSKA (reference sequence). Trimming pared 1 base from V and 4 bases from J, leaving 14 bases between.

There are a few counts of this clonotype. This chain uses TRBV5-1 with TRBJ1-1, with D maybe TRBD1 (6 bases). Trimming cost V 4 bases and J 4 bases, with 11 bases left between them. The CDR3 has 13 amino acids. CDR1 is SGHRS, CDR2 YFSETQ, per germline. CDR3 residues: CASSVQQGTEAFF. The CDR3 coding sequence is TGCGCCAGCAGCGTACAACAGGGCACTGAAGCTTTCTTT.

This clonotype was counted ten times or more. The rearrangement links TRBV12-3 or TRBV12-4 to TRBJ2-5, with D possibly being TRBD1 (5 bases). V was clipped by 3 bases and J by 2 bases, with 7 bases between them. This CDR3 comprises 13 residues. Written as DNA, the CDR3 is TGTGCCAGCAGTTTGGGGCAACAAGAGACCCAGTACTTC. Encoded protein: CASSLGQQETQYF.

This clonotype was seen only a few times. A junction end diverges from the germline sequence, so it may reflect a read error. V gene TRBV20-1 combines with J gene TRBJ2-2, with D tentatively TRBD2 (5 bases). The CDR3 extends over 14 amino acids. In germline, CDR1 is DFQATT, CDR2 SNEGSKA (reference sequence). The CDR3 spells CSATIAGNTGEQFF. DNA of the CDR3: TGCAGTGCCACCATCGCGGGCAACACCGGGGAGCAGTTTTTT.

This chain links TRBV5-6 with TRBJ2-2; D not certain. The germline V gene has CDR1 SGHDT and CDR2 YYEEEE. The length of the CDR3 is 16 residues. The V gene lost 0 bases and the J gene lost 3 bases, with 12 bases spanning the gap. The CDR3 loop is CASSLALGTHTGELFF. The CDR3 nucleotides read TGTGCCAGCAGCTTGGCGCTTGGCACCCACACCGGGGAGCTGTTTTTT.

Turning to this clonotype: An end of the junction does not agree with germline; a read error may underlie this. This sequence joins TRBV6-5 and TRBJ2-2; a weak D match, TRBD1 (5 bases). The CDR3 loop spans 15 amino acids. Looked up from germline, CDR1 is MNHEY and CDR2 is SVGAGI. The chain's CDR3 is CTSSYSTANTGELFF. Here the CDR3 DNA reads TGTACCAGCAGTTACTCGACAGCGAACACCGGGGAGCTGTTTTTT.

This clonotype was observed a few times. This rearrangement joins TRBV11-2 to TRBJ2-1; 12 bases match TRBD2. Trimming cost V 4 bases and J 0 bases; bases outside gene matches: 4. Germline CDR1 reads SGHAT; CDR2 reads FQNNGV. There are 17 residues in the CDR3. CDR3: CASSSETSGSSYNEQFF. CDR3 DNA sequence: TGTGCCAGCAGCTCAGAGACTAGCGGGAGCTCCTACAATGAGCAGTTCTTC.

Only a few counts were recorded for this clonotype. This chain joins TRBV5-1 and TRBJ2-5; 10 bases match TRBD1. Germline CDR1 and CDR2: SGHRS and YFSETQ. This CDR3 region has 17 residues. Germline trimming cut 3 bases from V and 2 bases from J; bases unmatched to any gene: 10. The CDR3 is CASSWDRGPTSQETQYF. The CDR3 DNA reads TGCGCCAGCAGCTGGGACAGGGGCCCTACCTCTCAAGAGACCCAGTACTTC. The variable domain in full, with the rest retrieved from reference TRBV5-1 and TRBJ2-5, is KAGVTQTPRYLIKTRGQQVTLSCSPISGHRSVSWYQQTPGQGLQFLFEYFSETQRNKGNFPGRFSGRQFSNSRSEMNVSTLELGDSALYLCASSWDRGPTSQETQYFGPGTRLLVL.

This clonotype has just a few counts. The V call is TRBV5-5, the J call TRBJ2-1; a possible D gene is TRBD2 (6 bases). Trimming shortened V by 2 bases and J by 10 bases, and 10 bases separated the two germline ends. CDR1 is SGHKS and CDR2 is YYEKEE in the germline V gene (reference sequence). The CDR3 is made up of 12 amino acids. CDR3 region: CASSFGGVEQFF. The CDR3 DNA reads TGTGCCAGCAGCTTCGGGGGTGTAGAGCAGTTCTTC.

The V call is TRBV20-1, the J call TRBJ2-1; possible D gene TRBD2, 5 bases. This CDR3 region has 14 residues. Germline values: CDR1 DFQATT, CDR2 SNEGSKA (reference sequence). Trimming removed 3 bases from V and 3 bases from J, with 12 bases in between. The CDR3, as DNA: TGCAGTGCTAGCGGCGGGTCCTACTACAATGAGCAGTTCTTC. Amino acids: CSASGGSYYNEQFF.

There are a few counts of this clonotype. The chain combines TRBV18 with TRBJ1-2; D is uncertain. CDR1 and CDR2 (germline): KGHSH, LQKENI. V gave up 3 bases and J gave up 4 bases, with 6 bases separating them. The CDR3 is made up of 12 amino acids. The CDR3 is CASSPKVYGYTF. In DNA form, the CDR3 reads TGTGCCAGCTCACCGAAAGTCTATGGCTACACCTTC.

The chain joins TRBV6-2 or TRBV6-3 to TRBJ2-3, with D maybe TRBD2 (6 bases). V was cut by 2 bases and J by 3 bases, with 21 bases left in between. The V gene's germline CDR1 is MNHEY and CDR2 SVGEGT. The CDR3 totals 18 residues. The chain's CDR3 is CASSYVSSATSWTDTQYF. CDR3 coding DNA: TGTGCCAGCAGTTACGTTTCTAGCGCTACAAGTTGGACAGATACGCAGTATTTT.